This TCR beta chain stems from a study of radiotherapy plus CTLA-4 blockade in lung cancer. General study points: TCR clones originating in tumors grew in number in blood after radiotherapy plus ipilimumab.

The CDR3 sequence is 13 residues long. V lost 8 bases to trimming and J lost 5 bases, with 16 bases between them. Looked up from germline, CDR1 is SQVTM and CDR2 is ANQGSEA. Turning to this clone: Its antigen is not known.

Here immunoSEQ multiplex PCR was the method, and the copy in TCRdb shows in-frame clones only, minus some. The sample yields around 32,000 clones, over 75% seen once. The TCR originated in a human donor with non-small cell lung cancer that progressed on radiotherapy plus ipilimumab. V and J are TRBV29-1 and TRBJ1-5, with D possibly matching TRBD1 (5 bases). The sample here was peripheral blood, taken from a patient treated with radiotherapy plus ipilimumab. CDR3 bases: TGCAGCAACCGGCGGGGGAGCTATCAGCCCCAGCATTTT. Encoded protein: CSNRRGSYQPQHF.